This T cell receptor beta chain was recovered during a study of blood T cell repertoires in COVID-19. In the original analysis: Researchers report that nucleated cell counts were estimated from reference gene primer amplification. TCRdb's table, derived via immunoSEQ multiplex PCR, lists solely in-frame clones and lacks some. V, J and clone size were drawn from that table, and D and trimming were deduced from the DNA. Here the sample spans approximately 200,000 clones, around nine tenths being singletons. The CDR3 consists of 14 residues. Germline lookup yields CDR1 GTSNPN and CDR2 SVGIG (reference sequence). Trimming took 0 bases from V and 2 from J; bases not matched to a gene: 3.

The sample comprised peripheral blood. This clonotype originated in a man aged 30 to 45 with acute or convalescent COVID-19. The rearrangement links TRBV30 to TRBJ1-2; TRBD1 aligns across 7 bases. Written as DNA, the CDR3 is TGTGCCTGGAGTGTTAGGGGGCGAAACTATGGCTACACCTTC. Its translation is CAWSVRGRNYGYTF.